This TCR beta chain was obtained from a study of T cell responses to AZD1222 COVID-19 vaccine. From germline, CDR1 is SNHLY and CDR2 FYNNEI. The length of the CDR3 is 11 residues. Trimming cost V 5 bases and J 5 bases, with 4 bases left between them. Libraries were prepared by immunoSEQ multiplex PCR; TCRdb keeps only in-frame clonotypes and omits some of them. Of under 200,000 clones listed, around nine tenths are singletons. The origin of this receptor is an adult who received the MenACWY meningococcal vaccine as a control. The sequences come from peripheral blood, collected 28 days after the second dose of the MenACWY control vaccine. V and J are TRBV2 and TRBJ1-3, with D unclear. This chain's CDR3 is CASSPRNTIYF. CDR3 DNA: TGTGCCAGCAGTCCCCGAAACACCATATATTTT.